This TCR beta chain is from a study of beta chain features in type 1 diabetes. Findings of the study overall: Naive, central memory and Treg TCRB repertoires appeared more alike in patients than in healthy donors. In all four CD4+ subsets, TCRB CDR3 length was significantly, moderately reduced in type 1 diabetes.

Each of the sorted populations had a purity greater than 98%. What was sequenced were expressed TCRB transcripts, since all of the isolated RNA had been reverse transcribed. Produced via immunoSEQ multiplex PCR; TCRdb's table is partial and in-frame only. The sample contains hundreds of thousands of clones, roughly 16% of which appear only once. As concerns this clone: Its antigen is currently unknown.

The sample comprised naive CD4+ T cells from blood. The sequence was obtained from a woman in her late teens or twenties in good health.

CDR3 coding DNA: TGTGCCAGCAGTAGGGACAGCGCAAACACCGGGGAGCTGTTTTTT. The encoded protein is CASSRDSANTGELFF. V usage is TRBV2 and J usage is TRBJ2-2, with 7 bases aligning to TRBD1. With V trimmed by 5 bases and J by 2 bases, 5 bases remained unmatched. This CDR3 is built from 15 residues. Germline loops: CDR1 SNHLY, CDR2 FYNNEI.